The 4 T cell receptor beta chains in this list originate from one sample, sequenced in a study of blood T cell repertoires in COVID-19. Method: immunoSEQ multiplex PCR; TCRdb's copy keeps in-frame clones and lacks some. The sample lists roughly 49,000 clones; approximately 90% were seen once. Sequenced input: peripheral blood. These receptors all come from a woman older than 75 with acute or convalescent COVID-19.

There are a few counts of this clone. J is TRBJ1-2 and V is TRBV3-1 (or the pseudogene TRBV3-2); tentative D call: TRBD1 (5 bases). V was pared by 0 bases and J by 1 base, with 12 bases between. CDR3 length equals 16 residues. Germline CDR1 and CDR2: LGHDT and YNNKEL (reference sequence). CDR3 protein: CASSQDMGLINYGYTF. The DNA for the CDR3 is TGTGCCAGCAGCCAAGATATGGGACTAATTAACTATGGCTACACCTTC.

This clone was counted a single time. V and J are TRBV27 and TRBJ2-3, with 8 bases aligning to TRBD1. The CDR3 is 16 residues long. V dropped 5 bases and J dropped 4; count of bases not matched to a gene: 11. Germline values: CDR1 MNHEY, CDR2 SMNVEV (reference sequence). As DNA, the CDR3 is TGTGCCAGCAGTACCCGATCAGGGGGCGCCGCAGATACGCAGTATTTT. Its translation: CASSTRSGGAADTQYF.

Remarks on this clone: An end of the junction does not agree with germline; a read error may underlie this. This rearrangement joins TRBV5-1 to TRBJ1-1; 7 nucleotides match TRBD1. This CDR3 has 12 amino acids. Germline CDR1 is SGHRS and CDR2 is YFSETQ. CDR3: CASSLDRESQYF. CDR3 sequence (DNA): TGCGCCAGCAGCCTCGACAGGGAAAGTCAATACTTT.

The genes are TRBV5-1 and TRBJ1-4; the D is unclear. This CDR3 has 16 amino acids. Looked up from germline, CDR1 is SGHRS and CDR2 is YFSETQ. Trimming left V 1 base short and J 2 bases short, with 12 bases between. Here the CDR3 reads CASSLNQLTTNEKLFF. The CDR3, as DNA: TGCGCCAGCAGCTTGAACCAACTGACTACTAATGAAAAACTGTTTTTT.